The rows below give T cell receptor beta chains drawn from one sample of a study of T cells expressing NK-cell markers. For each CDR3 protein, TCRdb gives one entry from its re-call of the 5' RACE reads, without DNA. The specimen's table records about 260,000 distinct CDR3 sequences. The sequencing input was blood T cells: a sorted CD56 or NKG2C T cell subset, CD4+ or CD8+ T cells, or bulk PBMC T cells (not recorded which). All receptors derive from a woman between 18 and 70 years old in good health. The CDR3 runs from the conserved cysteine through the conserved F or W.

cdr3_length	v_call	j_call	cdr3_aa
18	TRBV23-1	TRBJ2-1	CASSQTDRDDFYYNEQFF
12	TRBV29-1	TRBJ2-1	CSGGTGNNEQFF
16	TRBV18	TRBJ2-3	CASSPLGQAPTDTQYF
13	TRBV12-3/TRBV12-4	TRBJ1-1	CASSLDQSTEAFF
14	TRBV7-2	TRBJ2-7	CASSQFRTGGEQYF
12	TRBV6-5	TRBJ2-1	CASSYSTNEQFF
13	TRBV10-3	TRBJ1-3	CAISVAGENTIYF
14	TRBV20-1	TRBJ2-4	CSADPGRRGDIQYF
16	TRBV5-5	TRBJ2-2	CASSPGQGVFGGELFF
16	TRBV7-2	TRBJ2-1	CASSRGWGSSYNEQFF
18	TRBV19	TRBJ2-6	CASSIGIRELSGANVLTF
17	TRBV6-2/TRBV6-3	TRBJ1-2	CASSPPVRPSIFYGYTF
16	TRBV3-1	TRBJ2-3	CASRRLAGASADTQYF
12	TRBV20-1	TRBJ1-1	CSALGKSTEAFF
15	TRBV3-1	TRBJ2-5	CASSQAGLVQETQYF
13	TRBV7-2	TRBJ1-4	CASSLQGVEKLFF
14	TRBV3-1	TRBJ2-7	CASSQAARGYEQYF
15	TRBV7-2	TRBJ2-5	CASSLDGGYQETQYF
14	TRBV7-9	TRBJ1-2	CASSPGLVFNGYTF
15	TRBV20-1	TRBJ2-7	CSASPNSGRSNEQYF
13	TRBV9	TRBJ1-2	CASSAGGDYGYTF
15	TRBV12-3/TRBV12-4	TRBJ2-3	CASRGLGEITDTQYF
13	TRBV23-1	TRBJ2-1	CASSLDRANEQFF
15	TRBV5-6	TRBJ2-1	CASSPRWGGSYEQFF
17	TRBV7-2	TRBJ2-2	CASSLALRAQVSGELFF
14	TRBV5-1	TRBJ2-3	CASRKQGALDTQYF
15	TRBV7-6	TRBJ2-7	CASSVAGGPLYEQYF
14	TRBV2	TRBJ1-2	CASSEGGRERGYTF
11	TRBV6-2/TRBV6-3	TRBJ2-7	CASGRGYEQYF
15	TRBV20-1	TRBJ1-5	CSVPQGGISNQPQHF
17	TRBV15	TRBJ2-2	CATSRDPKGASTGELFF
18	TRBV5-6	TRBJ2-2	CASSYGGGGFSNTGELFF
18	TRBV27	TRBJ2-1	CASSLWGGRRASYNEQFF
15	TRBV28	TRBJ2-1	CASSPRDRRNNEQFF
11	TRBV20-1	TRBJ1-2	CSAPGRYGYTF
15	TRBV7-9	TRBJ2-2	CASSSGVVIAGELFF
17	TRBV30	TRBJ2-1	CAWDPLRNGLDGNEQFF
13	TRBV5-5	TRBJ2-5	CASSYGSQETQYF
13	TRBV7-3	TRBJ2-3	CASSGGITDTQYF
12	TRBV2	TRBJ2-1	CASRGFGDEQFF
16	TRBV5-1	TRBJ2-2	CASSLTLAGETGELFF
15	TRBV4-3	TRBJ2-7	CASSQNPTELTEQYF
16	TRBV30	TRBJ2-1	CAWKRGTSGSLNEQFF
13	TRBV6-2/TRBV6-3	TRBJ2-3	CASSYYLGDTQYF
18	TRBV15	TRBJ2-7	CATSRDLRTGGRDYEQYF
15	TRBV29-1	TRBJ2-3	CSVEFAGAATDTQYF
15	TRBV20-1	TRBJ2-2	CSARDHGGHTGELFF
15	TRBV20-1	TRBJ2-7	CSAGDFQGAKNEQYF
14	TRBV14	TRBJ2-7	CASSQEIWGGEQYF
15	TRBV7-9	TRBJ1-5	CASSSADARNQPQHF
13	TRBV11-2	TRBJ1-2	CASSLWGLGGYTF
15	TRBV5-1	TRBJ1-3	CASSLSDRAGNTIYF
12	TRBV12-3/TRBV12-4	TRBJ2-1	CASSLNSGEQFF
14	TRBV5-1	TRBJ2-5	CASSLMATQETQYF